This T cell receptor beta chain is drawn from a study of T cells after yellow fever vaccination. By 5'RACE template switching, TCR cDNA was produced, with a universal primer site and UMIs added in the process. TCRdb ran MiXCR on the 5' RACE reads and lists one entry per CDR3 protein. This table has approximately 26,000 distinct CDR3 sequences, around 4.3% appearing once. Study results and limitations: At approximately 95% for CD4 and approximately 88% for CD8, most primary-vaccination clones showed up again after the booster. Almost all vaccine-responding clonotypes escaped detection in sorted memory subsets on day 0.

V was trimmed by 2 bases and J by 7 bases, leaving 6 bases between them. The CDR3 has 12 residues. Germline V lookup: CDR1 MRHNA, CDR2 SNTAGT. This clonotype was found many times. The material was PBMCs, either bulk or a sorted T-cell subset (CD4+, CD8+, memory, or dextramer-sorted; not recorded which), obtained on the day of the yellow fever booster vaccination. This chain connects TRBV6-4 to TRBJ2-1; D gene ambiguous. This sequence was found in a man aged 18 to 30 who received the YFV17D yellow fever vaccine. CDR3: CASSDRDNEQFF. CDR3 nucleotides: TGTGCCAGCAGTGACAGGGATAATGAGCAGTTCTTC.